The clone carrying this TCR beta chain was observed a handful of times. What it binds is unknown. The data derive from a study of molecular identifiers for immune sequencing clone quantification. The V gene's germline CDR1 is LGHNA and CDR2 YNFKEQ. J was trimmed by 0 bases and V by 2 bases; bases with no gene match: 8. The length of the CDR3 is 17 residues. TCRdb re-called the PCR reads with MiXCR, one entry per CDR3 protein. The sample has 600,000 to 650,000 distinct CDR3 sequences; less than 20% are singletons. The study's findings and limits: Barcodes shared by identical TCR molecules could lead to underestimated sizes of highly expanded clones.

This chain connects TRBV4-2 to TRBJ2-7; 9 bases line up with TRBD1. Sequencing used naive CD8+ T cells from blood, with Jurkat cell RNA spiked in. Subset noted: FACS-sorted CD8+CD4-CCR7+CD45RA+ naive T cells. The source is a human donor in good health. Some libraries in this study had Jurkat cell RNA spiked in. For the CDR3, the DNA is TGTGCCAGCAGCCAAAGGGGGGACAGGGCAAGCTCCTACGAGCAGTACTTC. Protein: CASSQRGDRASSYEQYF.